These T cell receptor beta chains were read from a single sample in a study of shared clonotypes between healthy human individuals. Method: immunoSEQ multiplex PCR; TCRdb's copy keeps in-frame clones and lacks some. The profile shows 1 million to 1.2 million clones, 70% to 85% of them singletons. Sequenced sample: memory CD4+ T cells from PBMCs. The receptors here all came from a man younger than 35 in good health. Some clones in this sample may be carry-over from other donors' samples. CDR3s leave out the opening cysteine and the closing phenylalanine or tryptophan. Each record gives: clone size, D gene, V gene, CDR3 protein. D genes are given only for firm matches. The listing skips clone size in some rows; elsewhere it reads once, few, many or a size class.

- TRBD1 TRBV7-3 ASSPGQGDYGYT
- - TRBV27 ASSLLGAGKGTDTQY
- - TRBV2 ASSEASSTDTQY
once TRBD2 TRBV27 ASSLMASGSYEQY
- - TRBV6-1 ASRRDSTYEQY
- TRBD1 TRBV5-1 ASSLDGQGRWLF
few - TRBV4-2 ASSQDSSGADYGYT
- - TRBV10-3 AISESNRASGYT
few - TRBV27 ASWGAGQPNTEAF
- - TRBV18 ASSETSYEQY
- - TRBV5-6 ASGPDAGAGEQF
few TRBD1 TRBV7-8 ASSRETGRETQY
- TRBD1 TRBV6-6 ASSSGGQGLTQY
- - TRBV2 ASSEVGALSGYT
once TRBD2 TRBV6-5 ASSYSSGRGDEQF
- - TRBV28 AGRGGRGGYNEQF
- TRBD1 TRBV18 ASSRLAGTGTGQHHPKQY
- - TRBV11-2 ASSPQVWEYGEQY
- - TRBV28 ASTVSASAF
few TRBD2 TRBV5-1 ASSLGGLAGGSYEQY
- TRBD1 TRBV6-1 ASSEKGTGPGELF
- - TRBV18 ASSPGYEQY
- - TRBV20-1 SAARAYEQY
- TRBD1 TRBV5-6 ASSLQGDLGETQY
- - TRBV4-2 ASTRAATNEKLF
- - TRBV18 ASSPGTGETQY
- - TRBV9 ASSVGATTYEQY
- - TRBV7-2 ASSLGWDNEQF
- - TRBV14 ASSLTGRYSYEQY
- TRBD1 TRBV5-4 ASSLGMEQGEKLF
- - TRBV5-8 ASQRQLSSYNEQF
- - TRBV5-4 ASSPGGSVKDTEAF
- TRBD1 TRBV15 ATSRDYVGTGAQGLF
- - TRBV7-6 ASSPENRQIGRRELF
once - TRBV25-1 ASGRDSPYEQY
- - TRBV6-5 ASSYRKNEKLF
few - TRBV5-1 ASSLSSESSYEQY
many - TRBV28 ASSFFKRGGNQPQH
- - TRBV2 ASSEATMNTEAF
- - TRBV5-1 ASSSTGDSAGYT
- - TRBV6-1 ASSEGGGNTIY
- - TRBV28 ASSSFRSTLWPQH
- TRBD2 TRBV2 ASSVRGAGVRRETQY
- TRBD2 TRBV11-2 ASSFGLAGDTGELF
few TRBD2 TRBV11-2 ASSSSTWASGRTEQF
- - TRBV7-2 ASSLTRSTDTQY
- - TRBV7-9 ASSQQTDTGELF
- TRBD1 TRBV18 ASSPPGTGGGYT